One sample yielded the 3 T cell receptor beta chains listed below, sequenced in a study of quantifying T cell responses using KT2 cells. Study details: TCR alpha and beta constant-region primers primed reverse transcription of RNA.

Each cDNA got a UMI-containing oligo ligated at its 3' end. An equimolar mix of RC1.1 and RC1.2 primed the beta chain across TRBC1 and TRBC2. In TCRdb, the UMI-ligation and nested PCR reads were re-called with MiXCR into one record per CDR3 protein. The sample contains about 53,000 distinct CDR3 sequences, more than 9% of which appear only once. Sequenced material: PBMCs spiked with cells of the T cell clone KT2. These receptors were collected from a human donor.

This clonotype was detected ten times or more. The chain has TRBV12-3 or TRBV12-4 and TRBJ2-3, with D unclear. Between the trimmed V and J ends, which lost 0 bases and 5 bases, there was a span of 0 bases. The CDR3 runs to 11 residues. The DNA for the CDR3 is TGTGCCAGCAGTTTAGCAGATACGCAGTATTTT. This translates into CASSLADTQYF.

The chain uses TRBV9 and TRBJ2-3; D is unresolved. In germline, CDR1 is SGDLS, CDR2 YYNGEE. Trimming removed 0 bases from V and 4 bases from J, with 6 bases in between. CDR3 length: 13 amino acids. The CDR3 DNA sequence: TGTGCCAGCAGCGTAGATCACTCAGATACGCAGTATTTT. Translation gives CASSVDHSDTQYF.

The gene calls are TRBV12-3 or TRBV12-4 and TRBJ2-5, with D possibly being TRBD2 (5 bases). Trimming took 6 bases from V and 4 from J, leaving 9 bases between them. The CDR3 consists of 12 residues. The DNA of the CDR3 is TGTGCCAGCAGCCCACGGGGAGAGACCCAGTACTTC. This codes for CASSPRGETQYF.